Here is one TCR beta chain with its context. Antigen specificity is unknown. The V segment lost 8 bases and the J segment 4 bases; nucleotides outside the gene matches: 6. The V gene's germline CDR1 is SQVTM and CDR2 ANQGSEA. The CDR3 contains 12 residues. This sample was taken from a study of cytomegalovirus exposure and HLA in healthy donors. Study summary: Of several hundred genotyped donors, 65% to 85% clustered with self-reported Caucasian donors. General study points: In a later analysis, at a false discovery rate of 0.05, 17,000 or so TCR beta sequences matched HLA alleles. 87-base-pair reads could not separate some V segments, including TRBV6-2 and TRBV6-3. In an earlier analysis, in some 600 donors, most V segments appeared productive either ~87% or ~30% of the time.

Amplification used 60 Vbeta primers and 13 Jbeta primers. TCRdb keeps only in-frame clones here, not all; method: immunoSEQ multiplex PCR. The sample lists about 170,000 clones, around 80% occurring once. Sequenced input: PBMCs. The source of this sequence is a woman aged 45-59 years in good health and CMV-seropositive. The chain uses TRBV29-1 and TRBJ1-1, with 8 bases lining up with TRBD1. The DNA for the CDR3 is TGCAGCACCTCAGGACAGGGCACTGAAGCTTTCTTT. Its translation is CSTSGQGTEAFF.